This T cell receptor (beta chain) appears in the sequencing data of a study of cytomegalovirus exposure and HLA in healthy donors (dated by TCRdb to 2015 to 2018). Regarding the study in general: According to a later analysis, the 120 or so validation repertoires were produced on the same platform as the roughly 700 repertoires of the first cohort. The study aimed to test whether cataloging public T cell receptors could reveal signatures of past pathogen exposure. Along with the approximately 670-subject first cohort, a separate validation cohort of over a hundred different subjects was used. The study combined high-throughput TCR immunosequencing, statistical association of individual TCRs with disease status, and machine learning to predict cytomegalovirus infection status. Points the paper makes about the study in general: In the study, approximately 150 TCR beta chains were listed as associated with cytomegalovirus. The classifier was reported to diagnose cytomegalovirus status with high specificity and sensitivity in both the original and validation cohorts. Of the cluster scores, roughly 95% were above 0 in a later analysis, which found that TCRs clustered in the first cohort also tended to co-occur in the 95 to 150 validation repertoires. In vitro tests confirmed that a few of the cytomegalovirus-associated TCR beta chains recognize cytomegalovirus antigens. It was suggested by the authors that the approach could potentially be generalized to other disease states and immunological phenotypes. Most TCR sequences were observed very rarely across donors, whereas some public TCRs were present in many individuals. The validation cohort had no HLA typing available for a later analysis, so co-occurrence within that cohort was assessed over all 130 or so repertoires.

The method was the immunoSEQ multiplex PCR assay. Processing in the source paper ran as follows. A statistical classification framework was built to diagnose cytomegalovirus status from the catalog of TCR beta chain sequences. TCRdb retrieved this table from immuneACCESS and kept in-frame rearrangements only. Not all clones are present; in checked studies, unresolved V genes account for under half, and no reason is known for the remainder. V and J calls and clone size are copied from that table; D and trimming were computed from the DNA. Within this sample are some 230,000 clones, with about 90% of them counted one time only. The top ten clones comprise more than 0.85% of the sample. The donors were included in the validation cohort of roughly 130 subjects, a group kept apart from the approximately 700-subject first cohort. Spanning cysteine to phenylalanine, the CDR3 consists of 13 amino acids. Just the 39-base CDR3 DNA is kept, in frame starting at base 1. The germline V gene gives CDR1 as LGHNA and CDR2 as YNFKEQ. Trimming takes 0 bases from V and 15 bases from J, and the germline ends sit 15 bases apart.

A word on this clone: No cognate antigen has been identified for it. Per-base quality was not reported, and no clone a single base away is much larger than it.

The TCR sequence derives from a woman between 18 and 30 years old in good health and CMV-seronegative. Sequenced input: PBMCs. This chain is built from TRBV4-2 and TRBJ2-1, with a weak D call of TRBD1 (5 bases match). The CDR3 loop reads CASSQDPQGPRFF. The sequenced DNA is TGTGCCAGCAGCCAAGACCCCCAGGGCCCACGGTTCTTC.